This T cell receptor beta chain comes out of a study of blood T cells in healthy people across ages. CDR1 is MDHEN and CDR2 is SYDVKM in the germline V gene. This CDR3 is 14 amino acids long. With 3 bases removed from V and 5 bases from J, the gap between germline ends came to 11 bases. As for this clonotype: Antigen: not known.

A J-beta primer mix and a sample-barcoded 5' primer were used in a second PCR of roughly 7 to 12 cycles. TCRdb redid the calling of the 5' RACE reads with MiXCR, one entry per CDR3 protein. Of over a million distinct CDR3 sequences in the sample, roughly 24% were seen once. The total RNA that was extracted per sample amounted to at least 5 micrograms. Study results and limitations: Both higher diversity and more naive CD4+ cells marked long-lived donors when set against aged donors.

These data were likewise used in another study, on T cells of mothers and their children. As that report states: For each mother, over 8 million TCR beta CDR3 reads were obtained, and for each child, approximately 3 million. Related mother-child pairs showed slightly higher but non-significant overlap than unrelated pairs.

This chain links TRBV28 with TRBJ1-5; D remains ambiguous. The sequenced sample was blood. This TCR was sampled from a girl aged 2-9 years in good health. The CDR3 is CASSLEGEDQPQHF. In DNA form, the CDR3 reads TGTGCCAGCAGTTTGGAGGGAGAGGATCAGCCCCAGCATTTT. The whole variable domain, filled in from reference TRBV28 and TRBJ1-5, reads DVKVTQSSRYLVKRTGEKVFLECVQDMDHENMFWYRQDPGLGLRLIYFSYDVKMKEKGDIPEGYSVSREKKERFSLILESASTNQTSMYLCASSLEGEDQPQHFGDGTRLSIL.